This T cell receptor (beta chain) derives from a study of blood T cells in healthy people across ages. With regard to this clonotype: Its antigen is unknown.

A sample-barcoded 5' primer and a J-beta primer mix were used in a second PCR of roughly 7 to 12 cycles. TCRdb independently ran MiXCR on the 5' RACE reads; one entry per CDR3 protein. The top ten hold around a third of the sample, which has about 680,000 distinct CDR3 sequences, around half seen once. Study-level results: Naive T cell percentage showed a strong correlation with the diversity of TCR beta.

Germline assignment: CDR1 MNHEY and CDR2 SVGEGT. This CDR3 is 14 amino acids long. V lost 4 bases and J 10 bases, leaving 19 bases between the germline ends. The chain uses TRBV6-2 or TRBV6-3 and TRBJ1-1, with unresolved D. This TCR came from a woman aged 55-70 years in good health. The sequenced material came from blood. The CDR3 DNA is TGTGCCAGCAGTTTAACGGACTCCCTTAGCAGAGCTTTCTTT. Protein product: CASSLTDSLSRAFF.